Following are 13 T cell receptor beta chains from one sample sequenced in a study of neurological immune-mediated disorders. Each CDR3 protein is one row after TCRdb ran MiXCR on the 5' RACE reads. The sample includes roughly 75,000 distinct CDR3 sequences, roughly 15% of them seen just once. The time point here: longitudinal time-point 1 (baseline). Input material: PBMCs. All receptors come from a female donor with HTLV-1-associated myelopathy (HAM/TSP).

This clonotype was counted ten times or more. The V call is TRBV10-3, the J call TRBJ1-2; D unresolved. V was trimmed by 6 bases and J by 0 bases, leaving 8 bases between them. The CDR3 has 13 amino acids. The germline V gene has CDR1 ENHRY and CDR2 SYGVKD. The CDR3: CAIRETTNYGYTF. As DNA, the CDR3 is TGTGCCATCAGGGAAACAACTAACTATGGCTACACCTTC.

There are many counts of this clonotype. The chain combines TRBV5-1 with TRBJ2-5; weak D call: TRBD2 (5 bases). The CDR3 totals 13 residues. In germline, CDR1 is SGHRS, CDR2 YFSETQ. Trimming removed 1 base from V and 3 bases from J, with 7 bases in between. The CDR3 nucleotides read TGCGCCAGCAGCTTGACCGGGGAAGAGACCCAGTACTTC. Protein sequence: CASSLTGEETQYF.

With regard to this clonotype: This may be a read error: a much more frequent sequence differs by one nucleotide. CDR3 DNA: TGTGCCAACAGTTACGAAGGAGAAACAATTAAAAGCTCCTACGAGCAGTACTTC. Amino acid sequence: CANSYEGETIKSSYEQYF. This chain uses TRBV6-2 or TRBV6-3 with TRBJ2-7; D call uncertain. The CDR3 spans 18 residues. Germline V gene sequence: CDR1 MNHEY, CDR2 SVGEGT.

In this sample, this clonotype turned up many times. The chain combines TRBV24-1 with TRBJ2-3, with 7 bases identical to TRBD1. The germline V gene encodes CDR1 KGHDR and CDR2 SFDVKD. With V trimmed by 2 bases and J by 1 base, 2 bases remained unmatched. The CDR3 has 15 residues. The CDR3 region is CATSDSGTGTDTQYF. The CDR3 nucleotides read TGTGCCACCAGTGATTCGGGGACAGGCACAGATACGCAGTATTTT.

There are many counts of this clonotype. This CDR3 is CASRRSSTDTQYF. CDR3 sequence (DNA): TGTGCCAGCAGAAGAAGTAGCACAGATACGCAGTATTTT. The J gene is TRBJ2-3, the V gene TRBV12-3 or TRBV12-4; D gene ambiguous. This CDR3 comprises 13 residues. The V end was cut by 6 bases, the J end by 0 bases, with 7 bases between.

In this sample, this clonotype turned up a few times. A much larger clone sits a single nucleotide away, making a read error possible. The chain has TRBV6-1 and TRBJ2-7; D remains unclear. From germline, CDR1 is MNHNS and CDR2 SASEGT. This CDR3 is built from 13 residues. The CDR3, as DNA: TGTGCCATACAGAACCCAATCACCTACCAGCAGTACTTC. The encoded protein is CAIQNPITYQQYF.

J is TRBJ1-6 and V is TRBV5-6; 9 positions agree with TRBD1. This CDR3 contains 15 residues. CDR1 is SGHDT and CDR2 is YYEEEE in the germline V gene. With V trimmed by 7 bases and J by 2 bases, 4 bases remained unmatched. CDR3 region: CASAGTGPYNSPLHF. The DNA for the CDR3 is TGTGCCAGCGCCGGGACAGGGCCCTATAATTCACCCCTCCACTTT.

Regarding this clonotype: This may be a read error, as it is one base from a much larger clone. The chain uses TRBV10-3 and TRBJ2-7; 8 bases line up with TRBD1. CDR1 is ENHRY, CDR2 SYGVKD, per germline. The CDR3 has 14 residues. CDR3 region: CVIRPGTGVGEQYF. CDR3 DNA: TGTGTCATCAGGCCAGGGACAGGAGTGGGGGAGCAGTACTTC.

This clonotype was counted ten times or more. The chain recombines TRBV5-1 with TRBJ1-3; D remains ambiguous. Between the trimmed V and J ends, which lost 0 bases and 2 bases, there was a span of 12 bases. Germline V gene sequence: CDR1 SGHRS, CDR2 YFSETQ. This CDR3 has 16 residues. CDR3 bases: TGCGCCAGCAGCTTGGGGGGTGCTTCGGCTGGAAACACCATATATTTT. This translates into CASSLGGASAGNTIYF.

This clonotype was detected ten times or more. The CDR3 here is CASSFRADTQYF. The CDR3 DNA follows: TGTGCCAGCAGCTTCCGCGCAGATACGCAGTATTTT. The rearrangement joins TRBV5-4 to TRBJ2-3, with D unresolved. The germline CDR1 and CDR2 sequences are SGHNT and YYREEE (reference sequence). CDR3 length: 12 amino acids. Trimming took 2 bases from V and 4 from J, leaving 5 bases between them.

This clonotype has a count of ten or more. The chain is built from TRBV27 and TRBJ2-2; D assignment may be TRBD1 or TRBD2 (5 bases each). The V gene's germline CDR1 is MNHEY and CDR2 SMNVEV (reference sequence). The CDR3 length is 14 residues. V was clipped by 7 bases and J by 5 bases, with 14 bases between them. CDR3 coding DNA: TGTGCCAGCACCTCGGGCGAGGGGACCGGGGAGCTGTTTTTT. Protein product: CASTSGEGTGELFF.

This clonotype was found many times. In DNA, the CDR3 is TGCGCCAGCAGCCTGTGGGTACTGAACACTGAAGCTTTCTTT. Translating it yields CASSLWVLNTEAFF. This sequence joins TRBV5-1 and TRBJ1-1; D ambiguous. V was clipped by 4 bases and J by 0 bases, with 10 bases between them. CDR1 is SGHRS, CDR2 YFSETQ, per germline. This CDR3 is 14 amino acids long.

This clonotype appeared many times. The CDR3 DNA sequence: TGCGCCAGCAGCCAGGGCGGACTAGCGGTCCTTATGGATGAGCAGTTCTTC. This sequence encodes CASSQGGLAVLMDEQFF. The V gene is TRBV5-1, the J gene TRBJ2-1, with 10 bases that match TRBD2. The germline CDR1 and CDR2 sequences are SGHRS and YFSETQ. This CDR3 has 17 residues. J lost 8 bases, V lost 4 bases, and 15 bases had no gene match. Based on the CDR3 plus reference TRBV5-1 and TRBJ2-1, the full variable domain is KAGVTQTPRYLIKTRGQQVTLSCSPISGHRSVSWYQQTPGQGLQFLFEYFSETQRNKGNFPGRFSGRQFSNSRSEMNVSTLELGDSALYLCASSQGGLAVLMDEQFFGPGTRLTVL.